Here is one TCR beta chain with its context. This clonotype was counted ten times or more. Its antigen is currently not known. Base qualities are missing; no much larger clone stands one base away. The protocol used for the library was 5' RACE. Instrument used: NextSeq 500. The TCR library protocol attached unique molecular identifiers to individual cDNA molecules to correct for sequencing error and PCR bias. Sequencing covered both TCR alpha and beta chains, and within each sample the abundances of alpha and beta sequences were tightly co-correlated. Concerning the study's data processing: Decombinator V4 was used to perform V gene, J gene and CDR3 annotation of TCR sequences. TCRs were defined as expanded if a significant change between any two time points was detected under a Poisson model with p below 0.0001. TCR abundances were normalised to the total number of TCRs sequenced per sample and were expressed as counts per million. MAIT TCRs were defined by TRAV1-2 paired with TRAJ12, TRAJ20 or TRAJ33, and iNKT TCRs by TRAV10 paired with TRAJ18. VDJdb, accessed 1 November 2021, was searched for CMV, EBV and SARS-CoV-2 annotated TCRs, with TCRs annotated for multiple antigens excluded. The public reads were reanalyzed by TCRdb: fastp trimming at Q25, MiXCR alignment, in-frame beta chains only. Every distinct CDR3 protein forms one entry, paired with its most common genes and DNA. The V and J calls here are based on TCRdb, not the publication. The sample table records some 35,000 distinct CDR3 sequences; 3% to 4.5% of these occur just once. The top ten hold 9% to 10% of the sample.

This sample is part of a study of early T cells in non-severe SARS-CoV-2 infection (dated by TCRdb to the early 2020s). Study-wide context: Because TCR sequencing was done on bulk RNA from unsorted whole blood, the alpha and beta chains could not be paired. General findings and caveats noted by the study authors: VDJdb matching was skewed toward anti-spike CD8 responses, so virus-specific expansions were likely underestimated and private and CD4 specificities were missed.

Set within a cohort of healthcare workers in London, UK, this nested case-control study involved weekly PCR testing of nasopharyngeal swabs along with blood sampling. Healthcare workers were enrolled in the week of the UK lockdown, from 23 to 31 March 2020, and were followed every week for up to roughly 15 weeks. The CDR1 and CDR2 encoded by the germline V gene (reference sequence) are LGHDT and YNNKEL. There are 17 amino acids in the CDR3, from cysteine to phenylalanine inclusive. Only the CDR3 DNA stays, 51 bases, in frame from base 1. Here V drops 4 bases and J drops 3 bases, and the junction holds 7 bases not matched to any gene.

The receptor chain draws on TRBV3-1 and TRBJ2-7, with 15 bases in between that match TRBD2. Material: whole blood. The TCR sequence derives from an adult who was a healthcare worker with PCR-confirmed SARS-CoV-2 infection or an uninfected control (not recorded which). The DNA sequence is as follows: TGTGCCAGCAGCCCCGGGACTAGCGGGAGGACTGGCTACGAGCAGTACTTC. It is translated as CASSPGTSGRTGYEQYF.